The subject of this entry is one T cell receptor beta chain. The CDR3 loop spans 14 amino acids. V lost 4 bases, J lost 2 bases, and 4 bases stayed unmatched. In germline, CDR1 is MNHEY, CDR2 SMNVEV (reference sequence). This sample was included in a study of blood T cell repertoires in COVID-19. Assay used: immunoSEQ multiplex PCR; TCRdb lists only in-frame clones, some missing. Among about 110,000 clones, 70% to 90% were seen once, and the ten largest hold around a sixth. This sequence was found in a woman aged 55-75 years with acute or convalescent COVID-19. What was sequenced was peripheral blood. The chain joins TRBV27 to TRBJ2-7; 8 bases fit TRBD2. CDR3 protein: CASSSLGLAYEQYF. CDR3 nucleotides: TGTGCCAGCAGTTCCTTGGGACTAGCCTACGAGCAGTACTTC.